This paragraph covers one T cell receptor beta chain sequence. After extraction with the RNeasy kit, about 0.45 to 1 ug of the RNA was reverse transcribed using random hexamers. The authors amplified TCR beta CDR3 across 54 Vbeta and 13 Jbeta using immunoSEQ multiplex PCR. MiXCR, applied by TCRdb to the immunoSEQ multiplex PCR reads, yields one record per CDR3 protein. The sample holds around 300,000 distinct CDR3 sequences; roughly 85% are singletons and the top ten take roughly 0.21%. Sequencing targeted TCR beta in blood CD8+ and CD4+ T cells. Relapsing-remitting disease, either stable or active, was present in the treatment-naive patients who were the multiple sclerosis controls. Negative isolation was applied to CD8+ and CD4+ T cells, and FACS enrichment was applied to TEMRA cells. The entry originates in a study of CD8 T cells in Susac syndrome. CDR3 length equals 12 residues. Trimming removed 5 bases at V and 4 bases at J, with 8 bases between. The germline V gene has CDR1 SGHVS and CDR2 FNYEAQ.

The rearrangement joins TRBV7-6 to TRBJ1-1; D is uncertain. The sequenced material came from CD8+ T cells from PBMCs. The receptor comes from a human donor with multiple sclerosis. DNA for the CDR3: TGTGCCAGCAGCCCCCCGTTCACTGAAGCTTTCTTT. Translation: CASSPPFTEAFF.